Listed here are 5 T cell receptor beta chains from one sample, sequenced in a study of tissue T cells after allogeneic stem cell transplantation. Sequenced by immunoSEQ multiplex PCR; TCRdb stores in-frame clones only, minus some. This table holds some 47,000 clones, 65% to 85% found once. The sequencing sample was made of sorted cells pooled from one or two spleens. All receptors come from a pool of C57BL/6 mice in good health.

For this clone: Germline and genes: mouse. The CDR3 end falls 1 residue outside the read, so it is completed with the germline J gene. The chain employs TRBV13-2 and TRBJ1-3, with 7 bases that match TRBD1. This CDR3 is 14 amino acids long. Trimming at V came to 1 base and at J to 2 bases, leaving 0 bases not matched to a gene. Germline-derived CDR1 and CDR2 are NNHNN and SYGAGS (reference sequence). The CDR3 bases that were read are TGTGCCAGCGGTGATCAGGGGGCTGGAAATACGCTCTAT. Amino acid sequence: CASGDQGAGNTLY. The entire CDR3 protein is CASGDQGAGNTLYF.

This clone appeared a single time. The gene names here belong to mouse. The DNA ends 1 residue before the CDR3 does, and the rest of the CDR3 is filled in from the germline J gene. The J gene is TRBJ1-4, the V gene TRBV13-1; 7 nucleotides agree with TRBD1. The germline V gene has CDR1 NSHNY and CDR2 SYGAGN. This CDR3 has 15 residues. V lost 0 bases, J lost 4 bases, and 3 bases stayed unmatched. CDR3 loop: CASSDGAGGNERLFF. The CDR3 DNA, read in part, is TGTGCCAGCAGTGATGGGGCAGGGGGCAACGAAAGATTATTT. Full variable domain (outside the CDR3, taken from reference TRBV13-1 and TRBJ1-4): EAAVTQSPRNKVTVTGGNVTLSCRQTNSHNYMYWYRQDTGHGLRLIHYSYGAGNLRIGDVPDGYKATRTTQEDFFLLLELASPSQTSLYFCASSDGAGGNERLFFGHGTKLSVL.

Only one count was recorded for this clone. Here the gene names and germline are mouse. The read comes to an end 1 residue before the CDR3 does, leaving the germline J gene to fill in the end. The rearrangement uses TRBV31 and TRBJ1-5; D not certain. V was cut by 1 base and J by 4 bases, with 5 bases left in between. Germline V gene sequence: CDR1 GKSSPN, CDR2 SITVG. The CDR3 has 12 residues. CDR3 region: CAWSPGNQAPLF. CDR3 bases read: TGTGCCTGGAGTCCAGGAAACCAGGCTCCGCTT.

Worth noting for this clone: The gene symbols are mouse symbols. The read comes to an end 1 residue before the CDR3 does, leaving the germline J gene to fill in the end. The V call is TRBV13-2, the J call TRBJ1-1; 7 bases align to TRBD1. This CDR3 is built from 12 residues. The V segment lost 5 bases and the J segment 4 bases; nucleotides outside the gene matches: 2. From germline, CDR1 is NNHNN and CDR2 SYGAGS (reference sequence). The part of the CDR3 DNA that was read is TGTGCCAGCGGGACAGGGCGCACAGAAGTCTTC. Protein: CASGTGRTEVF. The full CDR3 protein reads CASGTGRTEVFF.

In regard to this clone: Genes here carry mouse names. Sequencing ends 1 residue short of the CDR3 end; the germline J gene provides the rest. The chain combines TRBV3 with TRBJ1-5, with 8 bases lining up with TRBD1. CDR1 is SNHLY and CDR2 is FYNGKV in the germline V gene (reference sequence). V was pared by 1 base and J by 4 bases, with 0 bases of the junction left unmatched. The CDR3 is made up of 14 amino acids. The CDR3 bases that were read are TGTGCCAGCAGCTTAGGACAGGGGAACCAGGCTCCGCTT. Amino acids: CASSLGQGNQAPL. The whole CDR3 is CASSLGQGNQAPLF.